Sequencing of this T cell receptor (beta chain) was carried out in a study of blood T cell repertoires in COVID-19. Study-wide context: Acute and convalescent COVID-19 samples came from the United States, Italy and Spain. T cells, B-cell-depleted T cells, or PBMCs supplied cDNA or gDNA.

Libraries were prepared by immunoSEQ multiplex PCR; TCRdb keeps only in-frame clonotypes and omits some of them. The sample has 450,000 or so clones; around 90% are singletons. Sequencing used peripheral blood. The TCR comes from a young man with COVID-19, enrolled during active disease.

CDR3 loop: CASSFTGLAGYNEQFF. The CDR3 DNA follows: TGTGCCAGCAGCTTTACTGGACTAGCGGGTTACAATGAGCAGTTCTTC. J is TRBJ2-1 and V is TRBV7-3; 11 nucleotides align to TRBD2. Trimming removed 3 bases from V and 4 bases from J; junction bases left unmatched: 5. The CDR3 length is 16 residues. Germline assignment: CDR1 SGHTA and CDR2 FQGTGA.